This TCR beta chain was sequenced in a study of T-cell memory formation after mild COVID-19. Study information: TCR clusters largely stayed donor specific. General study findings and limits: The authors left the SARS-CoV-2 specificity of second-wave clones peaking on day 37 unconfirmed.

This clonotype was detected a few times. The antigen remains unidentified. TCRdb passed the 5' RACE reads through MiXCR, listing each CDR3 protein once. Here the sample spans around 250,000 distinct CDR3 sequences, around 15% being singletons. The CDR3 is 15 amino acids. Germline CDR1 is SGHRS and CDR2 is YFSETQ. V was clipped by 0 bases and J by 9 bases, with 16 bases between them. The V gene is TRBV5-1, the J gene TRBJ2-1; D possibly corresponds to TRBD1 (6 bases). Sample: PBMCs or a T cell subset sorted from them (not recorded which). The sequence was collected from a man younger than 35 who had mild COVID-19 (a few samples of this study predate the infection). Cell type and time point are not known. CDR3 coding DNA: TGCGCCAGCAGCTTGGGGGACAAAGGTGTTGGTGAGCAGTTCTTC. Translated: CASSLGDKGVGEQFF.